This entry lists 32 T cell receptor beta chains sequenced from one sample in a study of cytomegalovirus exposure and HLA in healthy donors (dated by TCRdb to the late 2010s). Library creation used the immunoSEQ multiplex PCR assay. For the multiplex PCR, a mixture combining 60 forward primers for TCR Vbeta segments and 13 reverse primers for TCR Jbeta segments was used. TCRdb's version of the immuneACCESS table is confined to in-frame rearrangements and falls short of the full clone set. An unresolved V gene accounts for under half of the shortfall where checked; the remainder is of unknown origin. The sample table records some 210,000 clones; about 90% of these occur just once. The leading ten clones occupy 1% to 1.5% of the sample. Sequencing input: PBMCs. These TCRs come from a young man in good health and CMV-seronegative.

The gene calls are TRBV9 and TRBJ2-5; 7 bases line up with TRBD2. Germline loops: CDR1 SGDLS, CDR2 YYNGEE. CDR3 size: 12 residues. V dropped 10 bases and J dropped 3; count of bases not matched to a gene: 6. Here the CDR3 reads CASGDYEETQYF. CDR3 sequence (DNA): TGTGCCTCGGGGGACTACGAAGAGACCCAGTACTTC.

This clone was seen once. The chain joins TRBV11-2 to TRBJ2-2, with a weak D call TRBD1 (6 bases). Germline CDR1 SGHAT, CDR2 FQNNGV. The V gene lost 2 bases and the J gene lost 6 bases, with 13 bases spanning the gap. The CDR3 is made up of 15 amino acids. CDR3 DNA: TGTGCCAGCAGCTTACCTACAGGGTCCGCCGGGGAGCTGTTTTTT. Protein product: CASSLPTGSAGELFF.

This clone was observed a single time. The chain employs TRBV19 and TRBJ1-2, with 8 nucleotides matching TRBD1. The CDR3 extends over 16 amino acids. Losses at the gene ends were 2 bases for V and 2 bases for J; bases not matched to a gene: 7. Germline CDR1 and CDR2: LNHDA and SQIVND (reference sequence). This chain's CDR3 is CASSISGTGINYGYTF. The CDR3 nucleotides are TGTGCCAGTAGTATAAGCGGGACAGGAATAAACTATGGCTACACCTTC.

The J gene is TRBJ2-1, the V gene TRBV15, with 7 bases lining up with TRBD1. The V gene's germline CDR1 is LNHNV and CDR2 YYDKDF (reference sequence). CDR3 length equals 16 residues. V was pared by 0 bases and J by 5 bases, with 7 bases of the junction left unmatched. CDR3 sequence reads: CATSRDRQGRNNEQFF. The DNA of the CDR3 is TGTGCCACCAGCAGAGATCGACAGGGACGTAACAATGAGCAGTTCTTC. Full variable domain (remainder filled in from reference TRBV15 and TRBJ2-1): DAMVIQNPRYQVTQFGKPVTLSCSQTLNHNVMYWYQQKSSQAPKLLFHYYDKDFNNEADTPDNFQSRRPNTSFCFLDIRSPGLGDTAMYLCATSRDRQGRNNEQFFGPGTRLTVL.

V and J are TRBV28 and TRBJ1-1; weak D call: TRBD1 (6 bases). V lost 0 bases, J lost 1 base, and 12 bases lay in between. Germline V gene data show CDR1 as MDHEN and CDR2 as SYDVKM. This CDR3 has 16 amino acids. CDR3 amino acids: CASSLWGGGGNTEAFF. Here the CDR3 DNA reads TGTGCCAGCAGTTTATGGGGAGGGGGAGGGAACACTGAAGCTTTCTTT.

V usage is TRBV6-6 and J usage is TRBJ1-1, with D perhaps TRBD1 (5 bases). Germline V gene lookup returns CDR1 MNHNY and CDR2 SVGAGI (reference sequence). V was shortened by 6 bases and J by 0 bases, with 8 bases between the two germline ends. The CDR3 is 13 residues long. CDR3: CASSTGVNTEAFF. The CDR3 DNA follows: TGTGCCAGCAGCACAGGTGTGAACACTGAAGCTTTCTTT.

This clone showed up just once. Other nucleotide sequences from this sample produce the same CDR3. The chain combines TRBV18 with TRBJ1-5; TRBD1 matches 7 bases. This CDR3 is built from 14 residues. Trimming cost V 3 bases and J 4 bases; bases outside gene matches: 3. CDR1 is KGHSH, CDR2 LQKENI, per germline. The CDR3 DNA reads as TGTGCCAGCTCACCCCGACAGGGTAATCAGCCCCAGCATTTT. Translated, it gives CASSPRQGNQPQHF.

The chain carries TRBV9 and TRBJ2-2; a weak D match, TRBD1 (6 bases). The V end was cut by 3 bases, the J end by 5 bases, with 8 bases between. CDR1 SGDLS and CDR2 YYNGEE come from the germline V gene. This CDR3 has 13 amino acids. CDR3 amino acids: CASSGTGTGELFF. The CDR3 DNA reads TGTGCCAGCAGCGGAACAGGGACCGGGGAGCTGTTTTTT.

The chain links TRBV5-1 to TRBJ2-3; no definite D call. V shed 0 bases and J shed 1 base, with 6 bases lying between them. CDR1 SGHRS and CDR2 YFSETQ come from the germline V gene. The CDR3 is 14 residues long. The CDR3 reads CASSLDLGTDTQYF. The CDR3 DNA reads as TGCGCCAGCAGCTTGGATTTAGGCACAGATACGCAGTATTTT. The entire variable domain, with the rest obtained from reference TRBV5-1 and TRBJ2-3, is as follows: KAGVTQTPRYLIKTRGQQVTLSCSPISGHRSVSWYQQTPGQGLQFLFEYFSETQRNKGNFPGRFSGRQFSNSRSEMNVSTLELGDSALYLCASSLDLGTDTQYFGPGTRLTVL.

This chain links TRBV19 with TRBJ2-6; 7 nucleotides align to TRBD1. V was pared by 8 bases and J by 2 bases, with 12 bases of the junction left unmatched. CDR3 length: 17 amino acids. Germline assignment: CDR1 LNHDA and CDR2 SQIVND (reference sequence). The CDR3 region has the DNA TGTGCCAGTGTCGAGACAGGGAGTTGGGCTGGGGCCAACGTCCTGACTTTC. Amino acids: CASVETGSWAGANVLTF.

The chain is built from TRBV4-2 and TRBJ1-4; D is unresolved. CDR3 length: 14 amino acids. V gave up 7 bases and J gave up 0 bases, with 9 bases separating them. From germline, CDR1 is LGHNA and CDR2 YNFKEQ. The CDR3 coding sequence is TGTGCCAGCATGGGCGGGGCAACTAATGAAAAACTGTTTTTT. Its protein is CASMGGATNEKLFF.

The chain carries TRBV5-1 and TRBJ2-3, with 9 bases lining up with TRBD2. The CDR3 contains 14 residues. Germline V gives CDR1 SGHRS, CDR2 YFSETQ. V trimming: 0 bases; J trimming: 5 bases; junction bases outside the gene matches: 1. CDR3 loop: CASSLGAGGDTQYF. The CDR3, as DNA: TGCGCCAGCAGCTTGGGAGCGGGAGGAGATACGCAGTATTTT. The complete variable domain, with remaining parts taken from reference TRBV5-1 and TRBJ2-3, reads KAGVTQTPRYLIKTRGQQVTLSCSPISGHRSVSWYQQTPGQGLQFLFEYFSETQRNKGNFPGRFSGRQFSNSRSEMNVSTLELGDSALYLCASSLGAGGDTQYFGPGTRLTVL.

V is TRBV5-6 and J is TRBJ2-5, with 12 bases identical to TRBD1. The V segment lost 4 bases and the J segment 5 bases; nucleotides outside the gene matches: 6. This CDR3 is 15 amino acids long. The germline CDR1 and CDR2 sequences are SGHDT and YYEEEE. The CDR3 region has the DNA TGTGCCAGCAGCCGCAGGGACAGGGGGCCGGAGACCCAGTACTTC. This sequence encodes CASSRRDRGPETQYF. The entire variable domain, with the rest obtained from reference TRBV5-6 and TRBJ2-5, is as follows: DAGVTQSPTHLIKTRGQQVTLRCSPKSGHDTVSWYQQALGQGPQFIFQYYEEEERQRGNFPDRFSGHQFPNYSSELNVNALLLGDSALYLCASSRRDRGPETQYFGPGTRLLVL.

Here the CDR3 reads CATSRARQGLLDYEQYF. The CDR3 DNA sequence: TGTGCCACCAGCAGAGCGAGACAGGGACTTCTAGACTACGAGCAGTACTTC. The chain is built from TRBV15 and TRBJ2-7; D is possibly TRBD1 (7 bases). The V end was cut by 1 base, the J end by 3 bases, with 19 bases between. The germline CDR1 and CDR2 sequences are LNHNV and YYDKDF (reference sequence). The CDR3 loop spans 17 amino acids.

In DNA, the CDR3 is TGTGCCAGCTCACCACCAACGGGACAGGCCTTCTATGGCTACACCTTC. Translating gives CASSPPTGQAFYGYTF. The chain recombines TRBV18 with TRBJ1-2; 8 nucleotides agree with TRBD1. CDR3 length equals 16 residues. Germline values: CDR1 KGHSH, CDR2 LQKENI. V was pared by 0 bases and J by 4 bases, with 7 bases of the junction left unmatched.

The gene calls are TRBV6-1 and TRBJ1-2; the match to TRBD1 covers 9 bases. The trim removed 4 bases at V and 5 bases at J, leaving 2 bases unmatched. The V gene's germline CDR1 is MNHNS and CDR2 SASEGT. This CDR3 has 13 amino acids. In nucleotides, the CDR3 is TGTGCCAGCAGTGTGACAGGGGGTTATGGCTACACCTTC. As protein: CASSVTGGYGYTF.

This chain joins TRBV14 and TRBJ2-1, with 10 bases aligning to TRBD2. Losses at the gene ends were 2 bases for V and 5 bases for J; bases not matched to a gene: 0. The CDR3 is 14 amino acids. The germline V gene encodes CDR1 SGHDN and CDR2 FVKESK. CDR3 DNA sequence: TGTGCCAGCAGCCAAACTAGCGGGAACAATGAGCAGTTCTTC. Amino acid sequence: CASSQTSGNNEQFF.

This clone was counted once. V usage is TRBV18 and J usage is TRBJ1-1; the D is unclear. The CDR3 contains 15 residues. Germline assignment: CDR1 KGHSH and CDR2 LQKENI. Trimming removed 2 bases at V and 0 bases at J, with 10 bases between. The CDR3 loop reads CASSPERDMNTEAFF. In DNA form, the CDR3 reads TGTGCCAGCTCACCAGAAAGAGATATGAACACTGAAGCTTTCTTT.

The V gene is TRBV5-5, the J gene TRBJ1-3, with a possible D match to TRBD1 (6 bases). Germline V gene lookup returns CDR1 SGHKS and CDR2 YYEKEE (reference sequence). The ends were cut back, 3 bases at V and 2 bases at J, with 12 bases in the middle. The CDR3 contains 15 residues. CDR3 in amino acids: CASSSTGIAGNTIYF. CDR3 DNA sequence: TGTGCCAGCAGCTCCACAGGGATAGCTGGAAACACCATATATTTT. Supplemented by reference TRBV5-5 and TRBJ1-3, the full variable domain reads DAGVTQSPTHLIKTRGQQVTLRCSPISGHKSVSWYQQVLGQGPQFIFQYYEKEERGRGNFPDRFSARQFPNYSSELNVNALLLGDSALYLCASSSTGIAGNTIYFGEGSWLTVV.

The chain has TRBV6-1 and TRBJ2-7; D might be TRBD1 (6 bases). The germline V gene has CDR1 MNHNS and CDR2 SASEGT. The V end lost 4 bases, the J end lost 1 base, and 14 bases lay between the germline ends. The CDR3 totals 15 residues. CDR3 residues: CASSGQGPNSYEQYF. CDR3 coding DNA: TGTGCCAGCAGTGGTCAGGGGCCAAATTCCTACGAGCAGTACTTC.

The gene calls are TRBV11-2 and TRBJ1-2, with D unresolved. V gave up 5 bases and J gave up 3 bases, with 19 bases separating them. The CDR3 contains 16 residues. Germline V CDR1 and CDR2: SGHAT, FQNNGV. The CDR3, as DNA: TGTGCCAGCAGCCCGATAGCGAGGGAAATCTACTATGGCTACACCTTC. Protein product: CASSPIAREIYYGYTF.

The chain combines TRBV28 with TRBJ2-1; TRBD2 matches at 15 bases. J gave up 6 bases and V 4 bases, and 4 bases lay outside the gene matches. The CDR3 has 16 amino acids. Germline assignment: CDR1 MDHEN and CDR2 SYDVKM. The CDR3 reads CASSSRTSGGVNEQFF. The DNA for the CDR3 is TGTGCCAGCAGTTCCCGGACTAGCGGGGGGGTCAATGAGCAGTTCTTC.

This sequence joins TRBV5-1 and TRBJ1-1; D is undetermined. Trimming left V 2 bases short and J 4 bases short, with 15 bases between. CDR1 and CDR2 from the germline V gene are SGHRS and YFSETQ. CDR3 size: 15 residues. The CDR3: CASSLRPDRGTEAFF. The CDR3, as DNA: TGCGCCAGCAGCTTACGCCCGGACCGGGGCACTGAAGCTTTCTTT.

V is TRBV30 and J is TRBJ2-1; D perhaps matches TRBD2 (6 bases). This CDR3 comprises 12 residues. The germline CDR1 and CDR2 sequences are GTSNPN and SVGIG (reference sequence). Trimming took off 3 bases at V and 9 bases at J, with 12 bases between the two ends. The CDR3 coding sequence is TGTGCCTGGAGGCAACTGGGGGGTGAGCAGTTCTTC. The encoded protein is CAWRQLGGEQFF.

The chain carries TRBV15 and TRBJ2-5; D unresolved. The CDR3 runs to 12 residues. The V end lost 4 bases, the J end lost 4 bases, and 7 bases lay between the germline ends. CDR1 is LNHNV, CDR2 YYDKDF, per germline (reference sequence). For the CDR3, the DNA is TGTGCCACCAGCACAGCGCGAGAGACCCAGTACTTC. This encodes CATSTARETQYF. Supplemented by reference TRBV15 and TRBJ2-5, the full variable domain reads DAMVIQNPRYQVTQFGKPVTLSCSQTLNHNVMYWYQQKSSQAPKLLFHYYDKDFNNEADTPDNFQSRRPNTSFCFLDIRSPGLGDTAMYLCATSTARETQYFGPGTRLLVL.

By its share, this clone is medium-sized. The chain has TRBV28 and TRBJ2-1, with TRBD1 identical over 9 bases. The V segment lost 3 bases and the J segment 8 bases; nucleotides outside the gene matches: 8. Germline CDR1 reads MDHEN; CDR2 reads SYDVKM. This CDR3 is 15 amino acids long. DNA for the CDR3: TGTGCCAGCAGTTTCACCGATCGGGACAGGGATGAGCAGTTCTTC. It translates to CASSFTDRDRDEQFF. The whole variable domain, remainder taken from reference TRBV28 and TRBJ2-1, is DVKVTQSSRYLVKRTGEKVFLECVQDMDHENMFWYRQDPGLGLRLIYFSYDVKMKEKGDIPEGYSVSREKKERFSLILESASTNQTSMYLCASSFTDRDRDEQFFGPGTRLTVL.

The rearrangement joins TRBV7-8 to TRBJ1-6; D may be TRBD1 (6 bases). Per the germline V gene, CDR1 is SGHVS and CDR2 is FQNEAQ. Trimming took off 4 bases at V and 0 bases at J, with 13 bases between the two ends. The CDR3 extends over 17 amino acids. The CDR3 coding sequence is TGTGCCAGCAGCTCCCAGGGGTTTAGCTCCTATAATTCACCCCTCCACTTT. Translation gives CASSSQGFSSYNSPLHF.

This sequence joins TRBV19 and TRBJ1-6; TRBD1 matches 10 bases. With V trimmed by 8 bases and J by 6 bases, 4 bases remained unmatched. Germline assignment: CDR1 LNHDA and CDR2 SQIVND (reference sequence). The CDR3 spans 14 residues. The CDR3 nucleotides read TGTGCCAGTGGTAGGACAGGGGGTAATTCACCCCTCCACTTT. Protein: CASGRTGGNSPLHF. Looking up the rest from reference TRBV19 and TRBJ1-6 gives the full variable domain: DGGITQSPKYLFRKEGQNVTLSCEQNLNHDAMYWYRQDPGQGLRLIYYSQIVNDFQKGDIAEGYSVSREKKESFPLTVTSAQKNPTAFYLCASGRTGGNSPLHFGNGTRLTVT.

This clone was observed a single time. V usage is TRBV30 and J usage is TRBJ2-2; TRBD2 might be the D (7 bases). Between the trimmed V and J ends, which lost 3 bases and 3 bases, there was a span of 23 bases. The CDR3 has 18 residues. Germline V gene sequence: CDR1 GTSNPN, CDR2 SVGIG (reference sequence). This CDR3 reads CAWSIRVGGRTYTGELFF. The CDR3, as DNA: TGTGCCTGGAGCATAAGGGTCGGGGGGCGGACGTACACCGGGGAGCTGTTTTTT.

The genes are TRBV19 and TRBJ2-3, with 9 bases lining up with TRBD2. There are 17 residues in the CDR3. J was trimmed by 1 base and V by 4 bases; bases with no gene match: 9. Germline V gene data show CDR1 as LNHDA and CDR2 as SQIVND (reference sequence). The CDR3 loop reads CASSNPGLADGTDTQYF. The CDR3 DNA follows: TGTGCCAGTAGTAACCCGGGACTAGCTGACGGCACAGATACGCAGTATTTT.

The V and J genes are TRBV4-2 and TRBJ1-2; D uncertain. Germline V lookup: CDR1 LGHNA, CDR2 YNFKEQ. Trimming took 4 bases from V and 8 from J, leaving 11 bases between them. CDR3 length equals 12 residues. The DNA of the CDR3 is TGTGCCAGCAGCCTCGGGAGATCGGGCTACACCTTC. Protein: CASSLGRSGYTF.

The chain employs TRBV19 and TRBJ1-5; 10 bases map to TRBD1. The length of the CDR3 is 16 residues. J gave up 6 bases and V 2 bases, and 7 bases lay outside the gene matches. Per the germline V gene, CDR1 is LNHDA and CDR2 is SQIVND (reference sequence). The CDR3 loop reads CASSIYGTGVGQPQHF. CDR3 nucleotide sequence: TGTGCCAGTAGTATATACGGGACAGGGGTTGGTCAGCCCCAGCATTTT.